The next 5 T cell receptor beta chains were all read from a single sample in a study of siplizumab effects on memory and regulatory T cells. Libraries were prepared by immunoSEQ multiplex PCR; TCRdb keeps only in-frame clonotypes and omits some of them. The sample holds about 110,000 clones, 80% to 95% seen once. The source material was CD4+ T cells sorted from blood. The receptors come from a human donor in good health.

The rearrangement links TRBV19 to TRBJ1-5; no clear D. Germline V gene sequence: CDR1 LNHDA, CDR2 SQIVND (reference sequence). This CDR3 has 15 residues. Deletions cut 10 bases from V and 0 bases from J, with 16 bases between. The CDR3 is CATAWSLFSNQPQHF. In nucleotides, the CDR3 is TGTGCCACCGCTTGGTCCCTATTTAGCAATCAGCCCCAGCATTTT.

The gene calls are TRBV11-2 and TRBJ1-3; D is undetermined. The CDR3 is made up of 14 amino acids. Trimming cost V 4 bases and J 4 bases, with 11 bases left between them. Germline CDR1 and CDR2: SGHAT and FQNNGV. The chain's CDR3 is CASSWGGGGNTIYF. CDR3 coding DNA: TGTGCCAGCAGCTGGGGTGGTGGGGGAAACACCATATATTTT.

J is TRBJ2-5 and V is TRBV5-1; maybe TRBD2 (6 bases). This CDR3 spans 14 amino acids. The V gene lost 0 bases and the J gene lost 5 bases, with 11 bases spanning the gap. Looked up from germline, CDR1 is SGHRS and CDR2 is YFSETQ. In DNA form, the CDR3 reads TGCGCCAGCAGCTTGGAGGTTGGGGGGGAGACCCAGTACTTC. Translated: CASSLEVGGETQYF.

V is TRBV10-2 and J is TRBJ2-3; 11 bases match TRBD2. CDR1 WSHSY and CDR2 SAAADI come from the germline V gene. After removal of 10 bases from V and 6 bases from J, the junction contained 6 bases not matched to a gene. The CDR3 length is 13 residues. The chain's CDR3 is CATLLAGADTQYF. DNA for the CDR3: TGCGCCACCTTACTAGCGGGAGCTGATACGCAGTATTTT.

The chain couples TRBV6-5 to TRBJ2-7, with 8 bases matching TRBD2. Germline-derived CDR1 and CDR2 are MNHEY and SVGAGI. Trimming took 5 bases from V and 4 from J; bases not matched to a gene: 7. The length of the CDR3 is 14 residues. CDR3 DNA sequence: TGTGCCAGCAGTCCACTAGCGGATAAATACGAGCAGTACTTC. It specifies CASSPLADKYEQYF.